This T cell receptor beta chain was captured in a study of blood T cell repertoires in COVID-19. Study as a whole: The samples span acute and convalescent COVID-19 from the United States, Italy and Spain.

Per the germline V gene, CDR1 is SQVTM and CDR2 is ANQGSEA. The CDR3 extends over 14 amino acids. With 4 bases removed from V and 1 base from J, the gap between germline ends came to 13 bases. Authors' data handling: By means of reference gene primer amplification, nucleated cell counts were estimated. Profiled with immunoSEQ multiplex PCR; TCRdb holds only in-frame clones, not every one. The V and J calls and the clone size are those of that table, but D and trimming were determined from the DNA. The top ten hold 22% of the sample, which has just over 150,000 clones, approximately 82% seen once. Sample: peripheral blood. The sequence was collected from a woman aged 80 or over with acute or convalescent COVID-19. The chain combines TRBV29-1 with TRBJ1-1; D is uncertain. The CDR3 DNA sequence: TGCAGCGTTGCGGCTCGCGGGCGGAACACTGAAGCTTTCTTT. It is translated as CSVAARGRNTEAFF.